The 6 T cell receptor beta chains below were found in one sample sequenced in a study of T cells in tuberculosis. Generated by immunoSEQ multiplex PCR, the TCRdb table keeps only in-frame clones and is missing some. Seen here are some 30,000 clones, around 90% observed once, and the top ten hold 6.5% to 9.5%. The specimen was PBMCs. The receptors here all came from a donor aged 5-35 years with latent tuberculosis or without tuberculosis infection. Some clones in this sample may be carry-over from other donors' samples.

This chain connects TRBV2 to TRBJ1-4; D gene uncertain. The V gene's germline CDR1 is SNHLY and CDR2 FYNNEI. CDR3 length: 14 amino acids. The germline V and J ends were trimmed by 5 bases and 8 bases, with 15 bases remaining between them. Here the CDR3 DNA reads TGTGCCAGCAGTCCATTTTTTTCAAGCGAAAAACTGTTTTTT. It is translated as CASSPFFSSEKLFF.

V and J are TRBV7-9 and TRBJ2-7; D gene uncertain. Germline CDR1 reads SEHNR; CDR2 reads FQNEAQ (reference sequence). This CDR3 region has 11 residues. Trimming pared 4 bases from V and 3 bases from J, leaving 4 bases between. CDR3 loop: CASSSLYEQYF. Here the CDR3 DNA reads TGTGCCAGCAGCTCCCTCTACGAGCAGTACTTC.

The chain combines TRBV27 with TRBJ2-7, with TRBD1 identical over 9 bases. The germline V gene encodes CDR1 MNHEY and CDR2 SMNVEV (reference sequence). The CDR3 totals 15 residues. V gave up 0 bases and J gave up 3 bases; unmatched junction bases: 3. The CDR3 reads CASSLSGTGHYEQYF. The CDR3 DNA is TGTGCCAGCAGTTTATCCGGGACAGGGCACTACGAGCAGTACTTC.

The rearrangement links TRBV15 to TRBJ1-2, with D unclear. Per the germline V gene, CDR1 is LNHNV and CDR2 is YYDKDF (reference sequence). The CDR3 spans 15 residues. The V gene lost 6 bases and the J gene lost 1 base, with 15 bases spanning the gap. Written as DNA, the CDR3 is TGTGCCACCAGGCCCCGCGGGAGAAGTAACTATGGCTACACCTTC. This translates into CATRPRGRSNYGYTF.

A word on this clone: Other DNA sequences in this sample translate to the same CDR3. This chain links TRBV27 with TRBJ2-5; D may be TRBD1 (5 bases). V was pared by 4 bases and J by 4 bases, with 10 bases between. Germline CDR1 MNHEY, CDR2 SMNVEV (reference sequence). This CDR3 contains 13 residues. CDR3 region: CASSSGAPETQYF. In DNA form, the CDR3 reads TGTGCCAGCAGTTCTGGGGCCCCAGAGACCCAGTACTTC.

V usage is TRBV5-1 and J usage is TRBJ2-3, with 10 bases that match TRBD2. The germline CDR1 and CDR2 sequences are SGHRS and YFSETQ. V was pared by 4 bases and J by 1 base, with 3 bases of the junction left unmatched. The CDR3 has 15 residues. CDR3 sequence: CASSNGLAGTDTQYF. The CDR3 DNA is TGCGCCAGCAGCAACGGACTAGCGGGCACAGATACGCAGTATTTT. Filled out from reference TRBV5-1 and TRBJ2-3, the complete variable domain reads KAGVTQTPRYLIKTRGQQVTLSCSPISGHRSVSWYQQTPGQGLQFLFEYFSETQRNKGNFPGRFSGRQFSNSRSEMNVSTLELGDSALYLCASSNGLAGTDTQYFGPGTRLTVL.